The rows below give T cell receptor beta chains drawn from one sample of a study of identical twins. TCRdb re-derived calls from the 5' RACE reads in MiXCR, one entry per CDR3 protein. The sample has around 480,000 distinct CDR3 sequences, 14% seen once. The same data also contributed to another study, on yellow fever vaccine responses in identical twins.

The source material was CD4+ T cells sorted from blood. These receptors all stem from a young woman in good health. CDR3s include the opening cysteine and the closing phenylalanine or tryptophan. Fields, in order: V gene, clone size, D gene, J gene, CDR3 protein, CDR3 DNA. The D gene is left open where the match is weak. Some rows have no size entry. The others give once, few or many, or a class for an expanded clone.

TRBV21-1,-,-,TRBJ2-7,CASSRLAGATYEQYF,TGTGCCAGCAGCCGACTGGCAGGGGCGACCTACGAGCAGTACTTC
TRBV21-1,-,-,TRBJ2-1,CASKKRLAGQPEQFF,TGTGCCAGCAAGAAAAGACTAGCGGGGCAACCCGAGCAGTTCTTC
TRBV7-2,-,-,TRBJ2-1,CASSFRGDYNEQFF,TGTGCCAGCAGCTTTAGGGGAGACTACAATGAGCAGTTCTTC
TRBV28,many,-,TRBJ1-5,CASTSSNQPQHF,TGTGCCAGCACCTCTAGCAATCAGCCCCAGCATTTT
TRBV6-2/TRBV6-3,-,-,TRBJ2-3,CASSRRGDTDTQYF,TGTGCCAGCAGTCGAAGAGGGGACACAGATACGCAGTATTTT
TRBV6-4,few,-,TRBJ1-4,CASSVTQIATNEKLFF,TGTGCCAGCAGTGTAACCCAGATTGCAACTAATGAAAAACTGTTTTTT
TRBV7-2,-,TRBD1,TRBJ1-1,CASSSLRDRVYEAFF,TGTGCCAGCAGCTCGCTCCGGGACAGGGTTTATGAAGCTTTCTTT
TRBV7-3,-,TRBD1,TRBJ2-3,CASSLGDSNTDTQYF,TGTGCCAGCAGCTTAGGGGACAGCAACACAGATACGCAGTATTTT
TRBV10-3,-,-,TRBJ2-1,CAISGGDRRNEQFF,TGTGCCATCAGTGGGGGGGACAGAAGAAATGAGCAGTTCTTC
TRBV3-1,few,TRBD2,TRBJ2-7,CASSQASGSIYEQYF,TGTGCCAGCAGCCAAGCTAGCGGGAGCATCTACGAGCAGTACTTC
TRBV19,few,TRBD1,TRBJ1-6,CATGQGFSSPLHF,TGTGCAACGGGACAGGGGTTTTCTTCACCCCTCCACTTT
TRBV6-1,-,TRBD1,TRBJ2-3,CASSVDRGLADTQYF,TGTGCCAGCAGTGTTGACAGGGGGTTGGCAGATACGCAGTATTTT